This TCR beta chain was sequenced in a study of regulatory T cells in long-lasting Graves disease. Findings and caveats of the study: Favored gene segments in persistent disease were TRBV28, TRBJ1-2 and TRBJ2-5.

The time point is: newly diagnosed GD, antithyroid drugs for less than 3 months. Generation of the TCR library employed RNA extracted from PBMCs. Library construction for TCR beta used iRepertoire HTBI primers and Arm-PCR of CDR3 regions. TCRdb reprocessed the multiplex PCR reads with MiXCR, giving one entry per CDR3 protein. The sample lists hundreds of thousands of distinct CDR3 sequences; 16% were seen once. Ten or more counts support this clonotype. Its antigen remains unidentified. CDR3 length: 18 amino acids. V was clipped by 5 bases and J by 1 base, with 23 bases between them. Looked up from germline, CDR1 is SGHAT and CDR2 is FQNNGV. These data are also associated with another study on T cells in Graves' hyperthyroidism and ophthalmopathy. That study adds: The authors deemed Graves' hyperthyroidism stable absent ophthalmopathy progression within 18 months. HTBI primers were employed in a first-round RT-PCR of the TCR CDR3.

The J gene is TRBJ1-1, the V gene TRBV11-2, with D uncertain. The material was peripheral blood mononuclear cells (PBMCs), obtained at new diagnosis, from a patient treated with antithyroid drugs. This receptor was taken from a woman in her thirties with Graves disease. CDR3 region: CASSPWLGPSTPNTEAFF. CDR3 bases: TGTGCCAGCAGCCCCTGGCTTGGGCCCTCAACACCGAACACTGAAGCTTTCTTT.